These 26 T cell receptor beta chains were sequenced from one sample in a study of shared clonotypes between healthy human individuals. The data were produced by immunoSEQ multiplex PCR, yet TCRdb's version contains in-frame clones alone and is incomplete. The sample includes 2 million to 2.5 million clones, 90% to 95% of them seen just once. The sample consisted of naive CD4+ T cells from PBMCs. The subset denotes: CD45RA+ positively selected. Source of these receptors: a young man in good health. Some clones in this sample may be carry-over from other donors' samples.

J is TRBJ2-5 and V is TRBV9, with 7 bases aligning to TRBD1. V lost 4 bases and J lost 5; bases outside the gene matches: 8. Germline-derived CDR1 and CDR2 are SGDLS and YYNGEE. This CDR3 region has 14 residues. The CDR3 loop is CASSQGQNMETQYF. The CDR3, as DNA: TGTGCCAGCAGCCAGGGACAGAATATGGAGACCCAGTACTTC.

The CDR3 protein is CDTQGTDTQYF. The CDR3 bases are TGTGACACACAGGGAACAGATACGCAGTATTTT. The chain carries TRBV15 and TRBJ2-3; D may be TRBD1 (6 bases). The CDR3 covers 11 residues. Germline V gene lookup returns CDR1 LNHNV and CDR2 YYDKDF (reference sequence).

This chain connects TRBV14 to TRBJ2-3; TRBD2 might be the D (6 bases). CDR1 SGHDN and CDR2 FVKESK come from the germline V gene. The CDR3 spans 14 residues. The V end lost 2 bases, the J end lost 10 bases, and 16 bases lay between the germline ends. CDR3 sequence (DNA): TGTGCCAGCAGCCAACCCGGGACTCACTATGCGCAGTATTTT. Its protein product is CASSQPGTHYAQYF.

The V gene is TRBV7-7, the J gene TRBJ2-7; 9 bases are shared with TRBD2. Germline CDR1 and CDR2: SSHAT and FNYEAQ (reference sequence). Trimming took 1 base from V and 5 from J; bases not matched to a gene: 6. The CDR3 length is 15 residues. Here the CDR3 reads CASSLGLAGFNEQYF. The CDR3 DNA follows: TGTGCCAGCAGCTTAGGTCTAGCGGGATTCAACGAGCAGTACTTC.

The chain has TRBV10-2 and TRBJ2-7; TRBD2 agrees at 7 bases. The trim removed 8 bases at V and 5 bases at J, leaving 3 bases unmatched. CDR3 size: 11 residues. The germline V gene encodes CDR1 WSHSY and CDR2 SAAADI. The CDR3 is CASWGGHEQYF. The CDR3 coding sequence is TGCGCCAGCTGGGGGGGTCACGAGCAGTACTTC.

The chain carries TRBV15 and TRBJ2-7; D possibly corresponds to TRBD1 (8 bases). The V and J ends lost 3 bases and 4 bases respectively, with 16 bases between them. From germline, CDR1 is LNHNV and CDR2 YYDKDF (reference sequence). The CDR3 has 15 amino acids. Here the CDR3 reads CATSSGGTGDYEQYF. CDR3 coding DNA: TGTGCCACCAGCAGCGGGGGGACAGGAGATTACGAGCAGTACTTC. Combining the CDR3 with reference TRBV15 and TRBJ2-7 gives the whole variable domain DAMVIQNPRYQVTQFGKPVTLSCSQTLNHNVMYWYQQKSSQAPKLLFHYYDKDFNNEADTPDNFQSRRPNTSFCFLDIRSPGLGDTAMYLCATSSGGTGDYEQYFGPGTRLTVT.

J is TRBJ2-4 and V is TRBV7-9; D is possibly TRBD1 (5 bases). Germline lookup yields CDR1 SEHNR and CDR2 FQNEAQ (reference sequence). Trimming pared 5 bases from V and 0 bases from J, leaving 14 bases between. The CDR3 consists of 16 residues. CDR3 DNA sequence: TGTGCCAGCAGCCCCGGTTTGGGGCTAGCCAAAAACATTCAGTACTTC. Its protein is CASSPGLGLAKNIQYF.

The chain has TRBV5-1 and TRBJ2-3, with D maybe TRBD1 (5 bases). V was pared by 2 bases and J by 2 bases, with 15 bases between. Germline V lookup: CDR1 SGHRS, CDR2 YFSETQ. The length of the CDR3 is 16 residues. CDR3 coding DNA: TGCGCCAGCAGCTTTACCTTTAGACAGAACACAGATACGCAGTATTTT. Its translation: CASSFTFRQNTDTQYF.

The chain is built from TRBV5-1 and TRBJ2-3; D is ambiguous. Germline CDR1 is SGHRS and CDR2 is YFSETQ. Trimming pared 4 bases from V and 0 bases from J, leaving 9 bases between. CDR3 length: 14 amino acids. The CDR3, as DNA: TGCGCCAGCAGCCCGTTGGACAGCACAGATACGCAGTATTTT. Translation gives CASSPLDSTDTQYF. Full variable domain (outside the CDR3, taken from reference TRBV5-1 and TRBJ2-3): KAGVTQTPRYLIKTRGQQVTLSCSPISGHRSVSWYQQTPGQGLQFLFEYFSETQRNKGNFPGRFSGRQFSNSRSEMNVSTLELGDSALYLCASSPLDSTDTQYFGPGTRLTVL.

This chain links TRBV5-1 with TRBJ2-4; the match to TRBD1 covers 9 bases. Germline lookup yields CDR1 SGHRS and CDR2 YFSETQ. J gave up 8 bases and V 3 bases, and 9 bases lay outside the gene matches. CDR3 size: 15 residues. CDR3 sequence (DNA): TGCGCCAGCAGCTCGGACAGGGGTTTGATTGACATTCAGTACTTC. This codes for CASSSDRGLIDIQYF.

The chain employs TRBV9 and TRBJ2-7; 9 bases line up with TRBD1. The CDR3 totals 15 residues. Germline trimming cut 3 bases from V and 4 bases from J; bases unmatched to any gene: 8. Germline V gene data show CDR1 as SGDLS and CDR2 as YYNGEE. The CDR3 sequence: CASSAGTGRPYEQYF. CDR3 nucleotides: TGTGCCAGCAGCGCAGGGACAGGGAGGCCATACGAGCAGTACTTC.

The chain links TRBV5-6 to TRBJ2-7; 12 bases are shared with TRBD2. This CDR3 has 15 amino acids. Looked up from germline, CDR1 is SGHDT and CDR2 is YYEEEE. With V trimmed by 6 bases and J by 2 bases, 6 bases remained unmatched. This CDR3 reads CASNRWTSGTYEQYF. CDR3 in DNA: TGTGCCAGCAACCGCTGGACTAGCGGGACCTACGAGCAGTACTTC.

This clone was counted once. The chain uses TRBV19 and TRBJ2-3, with D possibly TRBD2 on 6 matching bases. This CDR3 spans 17 amino acids. The V end was cut by 2 bases, the J end by 0 bases, with 15 bases between. The germline V gene encodes CDR1 LNHDA and CDR2 SQIVND (reference sequence). CDR3 protein: CASSISRDFKSTDTQYF. CDR3 sequence (DNA): TGTGCCAGTAGTATATCTAGGGACTTCAAAAGCACAGATACGCAGTATTTT.

This chain connects TRBV7-2 to TRBJ2-1; 8 bases agree with TRBD1. Trimming at V came to 3 bases and at J to 10 bases, leaving 11 bases not matched to a gene. The germline gives CDR1 SGHTA, CDR2 FQGNSA. This CDR3 has 15 residues. Here the CDR3 DNA reads TGTGCCAGCAGCTTCGTACAGGGGGTCCCAAGGGAGCAGTTCTTC. This gives the protein CASSFVQGVPREQFF.

This chain uses TRBV11-1 with TRBJ2-1; the D is unclear. The germline V and J ends were trimmed by 4 bases and 4 bases, with 5 bases remaining between them. The germline V gene has CDR1 SGHAT and CDR2 FQDESV (reference sequence). The CDR3 extends over 12 amino acids. The CDR3 spells CASSWEYNEQFF. Written as DNA, the CDR3 is TGTGCCAGCAGCTGGGAATACAATGAGCAGTTCTTC.

The chain employs TRBV6-5 and TRBJ1-2; no firm D call. Germline V gene data show CDR1 as MNHEY and CDR2 as SVGAGI. CDR3 length: 14 amino acids. V was pared by 6 bases and J by 2 bases, with 13 bases between. The CDR3 nucleotides read TGTGCCAGCAGGTCCCGTGATGAGAACTATGGCTACACCTTC. This gives the protein CASRSRDENYGYTF.

This clone was picked up a small number of times. The rearrangement uses TRBV7-2 and TRBJ2-7; D perhaps matches TRBD1 (6 bases). Germline values: CDR1 SGHTA, CDR2 FQGNSA. This CDR3 has 12 amino acids. Trimming removed 5 bases from V and 2 bases from J, with 7 bases in between. CDR3 protein: CASSRDTYEQYF. CDR3 coding DNA: TGTGCCAGCAGCCGGGACACCTACGAGCAGTACTTC.

The chain uses TRBV5-1 and TRBJ2-4; D is possibly TRBD2 (5 bases). The CDR3 covers 13 residues. V was clipped by 4 bases and J by 8 bases, with 13 bases between them. Germline-derived CDR1 and CDR2 are SGHRS and YFSETQ. The CDR3: CASSAYGEHIQYF. DNA for the CDR3: TGCGCCAGCAGCGCGTACGGGGAACACATTCAGTACTTC.

The chain is built from TRBV6-6 and TRBJ2-7; D might be TRBD1 (7 bases). The length of the CDR3 is 16 residues. The germline V gene has CDR1 MNHNY and CDR2 SVGAGI (reference sequence). Trimming removed 0 bases from V and 6 bases from J, with 18 bases in between. This chain's CDR3 is CASSYSTQGRGVEQYF. CDR3 in DNA: TGTGCCAGCAGTTACTCGACCCAGGGCAGGGGGGTCGAGCAGTACTTC.

J is TRBJ2-2 and V is TRBV27, with D possibly being TRBD2 (6 bases). The V and J ends lost 0 bases and 4 bases respectively, with 12 bases between them. Germline CDR1 is MNHEY and CDR2 is SMNVEV (reference sequence). The CDR3 loop spans 16 amino acids. For the CDR3, the DNA is TGTGCCAGCAGTTTATCCCGACTAGTTAGCACCGGGGAGCTGTTTTTT. It yields the protein CASSLSRLVSTGELFF.

This sequence joins TRBV7-9 and TRBJ2-5; 9 bases align to TRBD2. Germline-derived CDR1 and CDR2 are SEHNR and FQNEAQ (reference sequence). The CDR3 is 18 residues long. The V and J ends lost 1 base and 0 bases, in that order; junction bases with no gene match: 9. CDR3 loop: CASSLGRAGGGYQETQYF. CDR3 coding DNA: TGTGCCAGCAGCTTAGGTCGAGCGGGAGGAGGGTACCAAGAGACCCAGTACTTC.

The CDR3 here is CASSLGGGDGNTIYF. The CDR3 DNA reads as TGTGCCAGCAGCTTAGGGGGCGGTGACGGAAACACCATATATTTT. V is TRBV11-3 and J is TRBJ1-3; maybe TRBD1 (5 bases). Germline V lookup: CDR1 SGHNT, CDR2 YENEEA. V lost 1 base and J 4 bases, leaving 11 bases between the germline ends. The CDR3 is 15 amino acids.

This chain connects TRBV9 to TRBJ1-3; D possibly corresponds to TRBD1 (6 bases). V was shortened by 3 bases and J by 0 bases, with 19 bases between the two germline ends. Germline V gives CDR1 SGDLS, CDR2 YYNGEE. The CDR3 has 18 amino acids. The CDR3 here is CASSATTPQGYSGNTIYF. CDR3 in DNA: TGTGCCAGCAGCGCGACAACCCCGCAGGGGTACTCTGGAAACACCATATATTTT. The full variable domain, in which reference TRBV9 and TRBJ1-3 provide the parts outside the CDR3, is DSGVTQTPKHLITATGQRVTLRCSPRSGDLSVYWYQQSLDQGLQFLIQYYNGEERAKGNILERFSAQQFPDLHSELNLSSLELGDSALYFCASSATTPQGYSGNTIYFGEGSWLTVV.

With regard to this clone: Other DNA sequences in this sample translate to the same CDR3. The chain joins TRBV28 to TRBJ1-2; D remains unclear. There are 12 residues in the CDR3. Trimming cost V 5 bases and J 5 bases, with 9 bases left between them. From germline, CDR1 is MDHEN and CDR2 SYDVKM. The CDR3 region is CASSSTDYGYTF. The CDR3 DNA sequence: TGTGCCAGCAGTAGCACGGATTATGGCTACACCTTC.

The genes are TRBV4-3 and TRBJ2-1; D is ambiguous. Per germline, CDR1 LGHNA and CDR2 YSLEER. The ends were cut back, 0 bases at V and 15 bases at J, with 15 bases in the middle. The CDR3 length is 13 residues. The CDR3 DNA follows: TGCGCCAGCAGCCAAGATTATCTCTCGGGTGGGTTCTTC. Protein sequence: CASSQDYLSGGFF.

The V call is TRBV6-1, the J call TRBJ1-5; TRBD1 matches 8 bases. Per germline, CDR1 MNHNS and CDR2 SASEGT. CDR3 length: 15 amino acids. J gave up 6 bases and V 7 bases, and 11 bases lay outside the gene matches. The CDR3 protein is CASIQDRAGGQPQHF. The CDR3 bases are TGTGCCAGCATCCAGGACAGGGCAGGGGGTCAGCCCCAGCATTTT.